The 5 T cell receptor beta chains listed next were all sequenced from one sample in a study of T cell clonality in common variable immunodeficiency. Measured with immunoSEQ multiplex PCR; TCRdb has only the in-frame clones, and not every one. This sample carries tens of thousands of clones and no singletons, and 13% goes to the top ten. Material for sequencing was peripheral blood mononuclear cells. Source of these receptors: a person between 18 and 69 years old in good health.

This clone has at least ten counts. Sequencing ends 3 residues short of the CDR3 end; the germline J gene provides the rest. The V and J genes are TRBV20-1 and TRBJ2-2; perhaps TRBD2 as D (6 bases). V lost 6 bases to trimming and J lost 5 bases, with 19 bases between them. CDR3 length: 15 amino acids. Looked up from germline, CDR1 is DFQATT and CDR2 is SNEGSKA (reference sequence). The sequenced part of the CDR3 DNA is TGCAGTGCCCCTGGGTGGGGACTGGCTACCGGGGAG. It is translated as CSAPGWGLATGE. The CDR3 reads in full as CSAPGWGLATGELFF.

In its sample, this clone was seen many times. The read falls 3 residues short of the CDR3 end, and the missing part is taken from the germline J gene. The genes are TRBV6-1 and TRBJ2-7; 8 nucleotides align to TRBD2. The germline V gene encodes CDR1 MNHNS and CDR2 SASEGT. V was clipped by 2 bases and J by 6 bases; unmatched bases: 9. The CDR3 extends over 15 amino acids. Incomplete CDR3 DNA: TGTGCCAGCAGTGAAAACCCCGCCGGGGGGGCCGAG. Encoded protein: CASSENPAGGAE. In full, the CDR3 reads CASSENPAGGAEQYF.

This clone was observed at least ten times. The CDR3 end lies 3 residues beyond the end of the read and is filled in from the germline J gene. The chain combines TRBV30 with TRBJ1-2, with D uncertain. CDR3 length: 12 residues. Per the germline V gene, CDR1 is GTSNPN and CDR2 is SVGIG (reference sequence). V was clipped by 6 bases and J by 4 bases, with 12 bases between them. The CDR3 sequence: CACLRYSYGYTF. Partial CDR3 DNA: TGTGCCTGCCTGAGGTACAGCTATGGC. The variable domain in full, completed from reference TRBV30 and TRBJ1-2, reads SQTIHQWPATLVQPVGSPLSLECTVEGTSNPNLYWYRQAAGRGLQLLFYSVGIGQISSEVPQNLSASRPQDRQFILSSKKLLLSDSGFYLCACLRYSYGYTFGSGTRLTVV.

This clone was detected ten times or more. The CDR3 end is not reached by the read, which stops 3 residues before it; the germline J gene fills it in. The chain links TRBV7-3 to TRBJ1-1; TRBD1 might be the D (6 bases). The germline V gene has CDR1 SGHTA and CDR2 FQGTGA. This CDR3 has 14 amino acids. Trimming took 5 bases from V and 5 from J, leaving 15 bases between them. The CDR3 loop is CASSLQGSGTEAFF. CDR3 DNA, as far as it was read: TGTGCCAGCAGCCTACAGGGATCGGGGACTGAA.

In its sample, this clone was seen many times. The read ends 3 residues early relative to the CDR3; the germline J gene fills the gap. V and J are TRBV7-2 and TRBJ1-2, with 10 bases that match TRBD1. The CDR3 extends over 15 amino acids. Germline CDR1 SGHTA, CDR2 FQGNSA. The sequenced CDR3 bases are TGTGCCAGCAGCCCCGGGCCCGACAGGGGGCAGGGC. Its translation is CASSPGPDRGQG. The CDR3 in full is CASSPGPDRGQGYTF. Filled out from reference TRBV7-2 and TRBJ1-2, the complete variable domain reads GAGVSQSPSNKVTEKGKDVELRCDPISGHTALYWYRQSLGQGLEFLIYFQGNSAPDKSGLPSDRFSAERTGGSVSTLTIQRTQQEDSAVYLCASSPGPDRGQGYTFGSGTRLTVV.